Given below is one T cell receptor beta chain in context. It has no known antigen specificity. There are no base qualities to consult, and no much larger clone falls within one base. The CDR3 regions of human TCRbeta chains were analyzed by immunosequencing. For the original study's pipeline: TCRs in the repertoires were matched against a reference library of SARS-CoV-2-specific TCRs that had been generated with the MIRA antigen-specificity platform. Breadth meant the fraction of unique TCRs that were SARS-CoV-2-associated, whereas depth meant the fraction of total T cells that were SARS-CoV-2-associated. Using the MIRA data, each spike-specific TCR was mapped to the spike region that the TCR reacts to and placed in a CD4 or CD8 class. Log10-transformed breadth and depth values were compared by one-way ANOVA with Sidak's multiple comparisons tests. TCRdb mirrors the immuneACCESS table, restricted to in-frame sequences. Some clones are absent from its copies; in checked studies, under half trace to an unresolved V gene, and the reason for the others is unknown. V, J and clone size were drawn from that table, and D and trimming were deduced from the DNA. The sample table holds about 150,000 clones, of which roughly 90% were seen once. The ten largest clones take up approximately 1.6% of the sample.

The time point label on this specimen signifies: baseline before first vaccination. The vaccinee samples were drawn from two UK trials, COV001 and COV002, one of which was a single-blind randomized controlled phase 2/3 trial testing AZD1222 (ChAdOx1 nCoV-19) in healthy adults. Trial participant PBMC samples were collected at day 0 and day 28 after the second dose for TCRbeta chain sequencing. These data originate in a study of T cell responses to AZD1222 COVID-19 vaccine (dated by TCRdb to 2020 to 2022). Concerning the study at large: AZD1222 recipients given second doses at about 4 weeks or at about 12 weeks were pooled, since spike-specific TCR depth and breadth were not found to differ between the two schedules. TCR sequencing was performed for roughly 250 trial participants, of whom around 200 were given two doses of AZD1222 and around 25 were given two doses of MenACWY control vaccine. Trial participants were enrolled into age subgroups of 18-55, 56-69 and 70-plus years, which contained roughly 140, 27 and 60 TCR-sequenced participants, respectively. Summary of the overall study and its limitations: CD4 TCRs associated with the vaccine covered the entire spike protein, and the dominant responses were in regions 160-218 and 743-854. Nearly half of unique spike-specific TCRs reportedly recognized epitopes outside regions mutated in the B.1.351 and B.1.1.7 variants. Conclusions about previously exposed vaccinees are limited because only a handful of AZD1222 recipients were SARS-CoV-2 seropositive at baseline. In the small 56-69-year group, the increase in depth fell short of significance, most likely because of low power. A significant rise in spike-specific TCR breadth and depth was observed after two AZD1222 doses relative to day 0 and relative to MenACWY recipients. No day 14 peak-response samples were available, so repertoires were characterized only after the peak T cell response. Most participants were white British and females outnumbered males, and the authors suggested that clonal diversity may have been underestimated.

The specimen was peripheral blood, collected on day 0 of AZD1222 vaccination. This receptor was obtained from an adult in good health.

The DNA reads as follows: TGTGCCTGGGGGGGATTGGACCGTTATGGCTACACCTTC. Its translation is CAWGGLDRYGYTF. The receptor chain draws on TRBV30 and TRBJ1-2; perhaps TRBD1 is the D gene, with 5 bases matching. The germline V gene (reference sequence) yields GTSNPN for CDR1 and SVGIG for CDR2. The CDR3, from cysteine to phenylalanine, totals 13 residues. Kept here is only the CDR3 DNA, which spans 39 bases and is read in frame from base 1. Trimming at the junction amounts to 5 bases on V and 5 bases on J, and the germline ends lie 15 bases apart.